A selection of T cell receptor beta chains follows, all from one sample in a study of T cell responses to AZD1222 COVID-19 vaccine. TCRdb keeps only in-frame clones here, not all; method: immunoSEQ multiplex PCR. This table holds approximately 160,000 clones, under 95% found once. The material sequenced was peripheral blood, taken on day 0 of AZD1222 vaccination. The receptors shown here come from an adult in good health. CDR3s include the opening cysteine and the closing phenylalanine or tryptophan. The order of the fields is V gene, D gene, J gene, CDR3 protein, CDR3 DNA. A D gene is named only where the DNA matches it firmly.

v_gene: TRBV25-1
d_gene: .
j_gene: TRBJ2-5
CDR3aa: CASSRWGGVQETQYF
CDR3nt: TGTGCCAGCAGCCGATGGGGTGGGGTTCAAGAGACCCAGTACTTC

v_gene: TRBV6-2/TRBV6-3
d_gene: .
j_gene: TRBJ1-1
CDR3aa: CASSYTVTEAFF
CDR3nt: TGTGCCAGCAGTTACACAGTGACTGAAGCTTTCTTT

v_gene: TRBV18
d_gene: .
j_gene: TRBJ1-4
CDR3aa: CASSPLSRSNEKLFF
CDR3nt: TGTGCCAGCTCACCATTGTCCAGGAGTAATGAAAAACTGTTTTTT

v_gene: TRBV4-2
d_gene: .
j_gene: TRBJ1-4
CDR3aa: CASSAGRTDEKLFF
CDR3nt: TGTGCCAGCAGCGCCGGACGCACCGATGAAAAACTGTTTTTT

v_gene: TRBV6-5
d_gene: .
j_gene: TRBJ2-3
CDR3aa: CASSYAGTLGYTQYF
CDR3nt: TGTGCCAGCAGTTACGCAGGCACGCTTGGGTATACGCAGTATTTT

v_gene: TRBV5-1
d_gene: .
j_gene: TRBJ1-1
CDR3aa: CASSLNGRGQTNTEAFF
CDR3nt: TGCGCCAGCAGCTTGAATGGTAGGGGCCAAACGAACACTGAAGCTTTCTTT

v_gene: TRBV5-1
d_gene: .
j_gene: TRBJ2-7
CDR3aa: CASSSHRETYEQYF
CDR3nt: TGCGCCAGCAGCTCACACAGGGAAACCTACGAGCAGTACTTC

v_gene: TRBV2
d_gene: TRBD1
j_gene: TRBJ2-7
CDR3aa: CASSGRQGKDYEQYF
CDR3nt: TGTGCCAGCAGTGGACGACAGGGTAAAGACTACGAGCAGTACTTC

v_gene: TRBV28
d_gene: .
j_gene: TRBJ1-1
CDR3aa: CASSLSGPAQEYTEAFF
CDR3nt: TGTGCCAGCAGCCTAAGCGGACCCGCGCAGGAGTACACTGAAGCTTTCTTT

v_gene: TRBV7-6
d_gene: TRBD2
j_gene: TRBJ2-1
CDR3aa: CASSLGGLAQHEQFF
CDR3nt: TGTGCCAGCAGCTTAGGGGGACTAGCTCAGCATGAGCAGTTCTTC

v_gene: TRBV6-2/TRBV6-3
d_gene: TRBD2
j_gene: TRBJ2-5
CDR3aa: CASSSAGVQETQYF
CDR3nt: TGTGCCAGCAGTTCGGCGGGGGTTCAAGAGACCCAGTACTTC

v_gene: TRBV6-4
d_gene: TRBD2
j_gene: TRBJ2-1
CDR3aa: CASSSGSTNEQFF
CDR3nt: TGTGCCAGCTCTAGCGGGAGTACAAATGAGCAGTTCTTC

v_gene: TRBV19
d_gene: .
j_gene: TRBJ1-5
CDR3aa: CASSISLVTNQPQHF
CDR3nt: TGTGCCAGTAGTATTAGCCTAGTAACAAATCAGCCCCAGCATTTT

v_gene: TRBV7-9
d_gene: TRBD2
j_gene: TRBJ2-7
CDR3aa: CASTRGGPTYEQYF
CDR3nt: TGTGCCAGCACCCGGGGAGGGCCTACTTACGAGCAGTACTTC

v_gene: TRBV18
d_gene: TRBD2
j_gene: TRBJ2-5
CDR3aa: CASSPSLREGETQYF
CDR3nt: TGTGCCAGCTCACCCAGTCTGCGGGAGGGAGAGACCCAGTACTTC

v_gene: TRBV29-1
d_gene: TRBD2
j_gene: TRBJ2-7
CDR3aa: CSVIAGGPGKGRQQYF
CDR3nt: TGCAGCGTTATAGCGGGAGGGCCGGGGAAGGGCCGCCAGCAGTACTTC